Each of the 20 T cell receptor beta chains below was sequenced from the same sample in a study of T cells in Graves' hyperthyroidism and ophthalmopathy. Amplification targeted TCR beta CDR3 regions from RNA transcripts. The HTBI primer set served for first-round RT-PCR of the TCR CDR3. TCRdb analysed the multiplex PCR reads with MiXCR anew, one entry per CDR3 protein. The data hold fewer than 400,000 distinct CDR3 sequences, with 20% to 25% observed a single time. The sequenced sample was blood. These receptor sequences come from a man aged 50 to 60 with Graves' hyperthyroidism.

This clonotype was detected only a few times. In DNA, the CDR3 is TGTGCCAGCACCGAAAGGGGGACGGAAGGGTCACCCCTCCACTTT. This gives the protein CASTERGTEGSPLHF. The chain has TRBV6-1 and TRBJ1-6, with a weak D call TRBD1 (6 bases). Germline CDR1 is MNHNS and CDR2 is SASEGT. The CDR3 is made up of 15 amino acids. V dropped 7 bases and J dropped 10 bases, with 20 bases sitting between them.

This clonotype was found many times. The gene calls are TRBV2 and TRBJ2-2; weak D call: TRBD1 (5 bases). Trimming pared 2 bases from V and 6 bases from J, leaving 13 bases between. CDR1 is SNHLY, CDR2 FYNNEI, per germline. The CDR3 totals 15 residues. The CDR3 DNA is TGTGCCAGCAGTGAAAGGGGCCCTTACCCCGGGGAGCTGTTTTTT. Amino acid sequence: CASSERGPYPGELFF. Using reference TRBV2 and TRBJ2-2 for the parts outside the CDR3, the full variable domain is EPEVTQTPSHQVTQMGQEVILRCVPISNHLYFYWYRQILGQKVEFLVSFYNNEISEKSEIFDDQFSVERPDGSNFTLKIRSTKLEDSAMYFCASSERGPYPGELFFGEGSRLTVL.

V and J are TRBV3-1 and TRBJ2-2; D is uncertain. The CDR3 sequence is 13 residues long. The germline CDR1 and CDR2 sequences are LGHDT and YNNKEL (reference sequence). V dropped 4 bases and J dropped 7 bases, with 10 bases sitting between them. The CDR3 loop is CASSPKEYGELFF. CDR3 coding DNA: TGTGCCAGCAGCCCCAAGGAGTACGGGGAGCTGTTTTTT.

In its sample, this clonotype was seen a few times. V gene TRBV19 combines with J gene TRBJ2-1; TRBD2 matches at 11 bases. The trim removed 5 bases at V and 5 bases at J, leaving 5 bases unmatched. This CDR3 contains 15 residues. Germline CDR1 LNHDA, CDR2 SQIVND (reference sequence). The CDR3 reads CASSPLAGGNNEQFF. The CDR3 nucleotides are TGTGCCAGTAGTCCGCTAGCGGGAGGAAACAATGAGCAGTTCTTC.

The rearrangement uses TRBV6-1 and TRBJ1-1, with TRBD1 matching 7 bases. CDR1 and CDR2 from the germline V gene are MNHNS and SASEGT. Losses at the gene ends were 4 bases for V and 4 bases for J; bases not matched to a gene: 9. The CDR3 has 15 amino acids. CDR3 DNA: TGTGCCAGCAGTGGTCCGACAGGGTGGGGCACTGAAGCTTTCTTT. Translating gives CASSGPTGWGTEAFF.

The chain joins TRBV30 to TRBJ1-2; TRBD1 is a possible D gene (5 bases). Germline CDR1 GTSNPN, CDR2 SVGIG (reference sequence). V was shortened by 5 bases and J by 4 bases, with 11 bases between the two germline ends. The CDR3 extends over 12 amino acids. The CDR3 DNA reads as TGTGCCTGGGGCCAGGGAGGCTATGGCTACACCTTC. This gives the protein CAWGQGGYGYTF. The whole variable domain, filled in from reference TRBV30 and TRBJ1-2, reads SQTIHQWPATLVQPVGSPLSLECTVEGTSNPNLYWYRQAAGRGLQLLFYSVGIGQISSEVPQNLSASRPQDRQFILSSKKLLLSDSGFYLCAWGQGGYGYTFGSGTRLTVV.

This clonotype was seen ten or more times. The V and J genes are TRBV2 and TRBJ2-2; weak D call: TRBD2 (6 bases). The V end was cut by 6 bases, the J end by 2 bases, with 10 bases between. The CDR3 is made up of 14 amino acids. CDR1 is SNHLY and CDR2 is FYNNEI in the germline V gene. The CDR3 is CASREGPNTGELFF. Written as DNA, the CDR3 is TGTGCCAGCAGGGAGGGTCCCAACACCGGGGAGCTGTTTTTT.

The V and J genes are TRBV2 and TRBJ2-7; 8 positions match TRBD2. The CDR3 covers 14 residues. J gave up 5 bases and V 4 bases, and 7 bases lay outside the gene matches. Germline V gene data show CDR1 as SNHLY and CDR2 as FYNNEI. CDR3 DNA: TGTGCCAGCAGTGGTGCGGGAGGATTCGACGAGCAGTACTTC. Translation gives CASSGAGGFDEQYF.

V usage is TRBV20-1 and J usage is TRBJ2-3, with D possibly being TRBD2 (5 bases). Trimming took 3 bases from V and 1 from J, leaving 8 bases between them. CDR1 is DFQATT and CDR2 is SNEGSKA in the germline V gene (reference sequence). The CDR3 spans 13 residues. DNA for the CDR3: TGCAGTGCTAGCGGGGTGGGCACAGATACGCAGTATTTT. It codes for CSASGVGTDTQYF.

This clonotype has a count of ten or more. CDR3 loop: CASKGTRNTEAFF. The CDR3 nucleotides read TGTGCCAGCAAGGGAACAAGGAACACTGAAGCTTTCTTT. The V gene is TRBV28, the J gene TRBJ1-1; D is undetermined. The CDR3 totals 13 residues. Germline CDR1 reads MDHEN; CDR2 reads SYDVKM. The V end lost 7 bases, the J end lost 1 base, and 10 bases lay between the germline ends.

This clonotype showed up just once. V is TRBV5-6 and J is TRBJ2-1; D is uncertain. Trimming stripped 4 bases from V and 8 bases from J, with 16 bases between. Germline loops: CDR1 SGHDT, CDR2 YYEEEE. The CDR3 totals 14 residues. The CDR3 protein is CASSQPGRFYEQFF. The CDR3 nucleotides read TGTGCCAGCAGCCAGCCGGGCCGCTTCTATGAGCAGTTCTTC.

The chain links TRBV7-2 to TRBJ1-3, with D unclear. The V end was cut by 4 bases, the J end by 0 bases, with 7 bases between. Germline V lookup: CDR1 SGHTA, CDR2 FQGNSA. CDR3 length: 14 amino acids. This CDR3 is CASSSYTSGNTIYF. In nucleotides, the CDR3 is TGTGCCAGCAGCTCCTACACCTCTGGAAACACCATATATTTT.

The chain uses TRBV20-1 and TRBJ2-3; D gene ambiguous. Trimming removed 0 bases from V and 2 bases from J, with 9 bases in between. The CDR3 contains 14 residues. Germline loops: CDR1 DFQATT, CDR2 SNEGSKA (reference sequence). This CDR3 is CSARDLRHTDTQYF. In nucleotides, the CDR3 is TGCAGTGCTAGAGATCTACGGCACACAGATACGCAGTATTTT.

This clonotype was observed a few times. V is TRBV12-3 or TRBV12-4 and J is TRBJ2-1; 7 bases line up with TRBD2. CDR3 length: 12 residues. The V gene end was trimmed by 5 bases and the J gene end by 6 bases; junction bases not matched to a gene: 1. The CDR3 sequence: CASSTSVNEQFF. The CDR3 bases are TGTGCCAGCAGTACTAGCGTCAATGAGCAGTTCTTC.

The chain couples TRBV10-2 to TRBJ2-5; a possible D gene is TRBD1 (7 bases). V lost 3 bases, J lost 5 bases, and 13 bases lay in between. CDR3 length: 14 amino acids. Germline CDR1 is WSHSY and CDR2 is SAAADI. CDR3 DNA: TGCGCCAGCAGTGACCTGACAGGGAGGGAGACCCAGTACTTC. It specifies CASSDLTGRETQYF.

The V call is TRBV9, the J call TRBJ2-1, with D tentatively TRBD2 (6 bases). CDR1 and CDR2 (germline): SGDLS, YYNGEE. Trimming left V 0 bases short and J 3 bases short, with 7 bases between. This CDR3 has 14 residues. The CDR3 is CASSVGTNYNEQFF. The CDR3 DNA reads as TGTGCCAGCAGCGTAGGGACTAACTACAATGAGCAGTTCTTC.

A remark on this clonotype: This may stem from a read error, because a much larger clone lies one nucleotide away. The conserved phenylalanine or tryptophan is not found at the CDR3 terminus, so this likely reflects a read error. The chain couples TRBV2 to TRBJ1-1; no reliable D call. The CDR3 runs to 12 residues. V was cut by 7 bases and J by 3 bases, with 9 bases left in between. CDR1 is SNHLY and CDR2 is FYNNEI in the germline V gene. The CDR3 nucleotides are TGTGCCAGCAACAGCCCGGACACTGAAGCTTTCCTT. This sequence encodes CASNSPDTEAFL.

This clonotype has just a few counts. The chain combines TRBV19 with TRBJ1-1; D gene ambiguous. Per the germline V gene, CDR1 is LNHDA and CDR2 is SQIVND (reference sequence). V lost 7 bases to trimming and J lost 0 bases, with 9 bases between them. The CDR3 has 13 amino acids. The CDR3 loop is CASKAAMNTEAFF. CDR3 in DNA: TGTGCCAGTAAAGCGGCGATGAACACTGAAGCTTTCTTT.

The chain has TRBV5-1 and TRBJ2-7; 7 bases match TRBD1. The CDR3 covers 16 residues. Germline V gene lookup returns CDR1 SGHRS and CDR2 YFSETQ. Losses at the gene ends were 0 bases for V and 2 bases for J; bases not matched to a gene: 8. The CDR3 bases are TGCGCCAGCAGCTTGGCCTCCGGGACAGCCGCCTACGAGCAGTACTTC. This gives the protein CASSLASGTAAYEQYF. Looking up the rest from reference TRBV5-1 and TRBJ2-7 gives the full variable domain: KAGVTQTPRYLIKTRGQQVTLSCSPISGHRSVSWYQQTPGQGLQFLFEYFSETQRNKGNFPGRFSGRQFSNSRSEMNVSTLELGDSALYLCASSLASGTAAYEQYFGPGTRLTVT.

A word on this clonotype: One end of the junction fails to match germline, which may point to a read error. This chain links TRBV6-2 or TRBV6-3 with TRBJ2-7, with a possible D match to TRBD2 (6 bases). CDR1 is MNHEY, CDR2 SVGEGT, per germline. The length of the CDR3 is 17 residues. CDR3 in amino acids: CASSPGSWQPVSYEQHF. In DNA form, the CDR3 reads TGTGCCAGCAGCCCCGGGAGTTGGCAGCCCGTCTCCTACGAGCAGCACTTC.